This TCR beta chain was identified in a study of control samples from healthy donors and cancer patients. The CDR3 is made up of 13 amino acids. Trimming left V 4 bases short and J 4 bases short, with 5 bases between. From germline, CDR1 is KGHSH and CDR2 LQKENI. The method was immunoSEQ multiplex PCR; TCRdb's version includes in-frame clones alone and lacks a portion of them. The profile shows approximately 160,000 clones, roughly 95% of them singletons. The sequenced material came from blood. V is TRBV18 and J is TRBJ1-6, with D hard to call. The receptor was isolated from a woman aged 55 to 70 in good health. The CDR3 region has the DNA TGTGCCAGCTCACAACAATATAATTCACCCCTCCACTTT. It yields the protein CASSQQYNSPLHF.